The 20 T cell receptor beta chains listed next were all sequenced from one sample in a study of T cell responses to AZD1222 COVID-19 vaccine. Using immunoSEQ multiplex PCR, the repertoire was profiled, and TCRdb retains in-frame clones only, with some absent. Of 95,000 to 150,000 clones listed, about 93% were seen once; the top ten hold approximately 5.1%. This sample comprised peripheral blood, obtained 28 days after the second AZD1222 dose. The receptors derive from an adult who received the AZD1222 COVID-19 vaccine.

The V call is TRBV6-5, the J call TRBJ2-1; TRBD2 agrees at 8 bases. With V trimmed by 5 bases and J by 15 bases, 15 bases remained unmatched. This CDR3 comprises 14 residues. Germline V gene sequence: CDR1 MNHEY, CDR2 SVGAGI. The CDR3 region has the DNA TGTGCCAGCAGTAATTTAGCGGGGAGGTCGAATGTGTTCTTC. It yields the protein CASSNLAGRSNVFF.

This clone was picked up a small number of times. The chain recombines TRBV3-1 (or the pseudogene TRBV3-2) with TRBJ2-7, with TRBD2 matching 7 bases. Germline trimming cut 6 bases from V and 4 bases from J; bases unmatched to any gene: 6. Per the germline V gene, CDR1 is LGHDT and CDR2 is YNNKEL (reference sequence). CDR3 length: 13 residues. This CDR3 reads CASSLAEPYEQYF. The CDR3 DNA reads TGTGCCAGCAGTCTAGCGGAACCATACGAGCAGTACTTC.

V is TRBV7-2 and J is TRBJ1-2; weak D call: TRBD1 (6 bases). The V end was cut by 3 bases, the J end by 4 bases, with 12 bases between. Per the germline V gene, CDR1 is SGHTA and CDR2 is FQGNSA. CDR3 length: 14 residues. CDR3 DNA: TGTGCCAGCAGCTTTGAGGGGGTCGTCTATGGCTACACCTTC. Its translation: CASSFEGVVYGYTF.

The chain is built from TRBV3-1 (or the pseudogene TRBV3-2) and TRBJ2-7, with 12 bases identical to TRBD1. Germline trimming cut 6 bases from V and 6 bases from J; bases unmatched to any gene: 6. The CDR3 covers 14 residues. Looked up from germline, CDR1 is LGHDT and CDR2 is YNNKEL (reference sequence). The CDR3, as DNA: TGTGCCAGCAGGGGGACAGGGGGCATGGGCGAGCAGTACTTC. Its protein is CASRGTGGMGEQYF.

The V and J genes are TRBV19 and TRBJ2-2; the D is unclear. CDR1 LNHDA and CDR2 SQIVND come from the germline V gene (reference sequence). The CDR3 is 14 amino acids. Deletions cut 1 base from V and 5 bases from J, with 8 bases between. CDR3 bases: TGTGCCAGTAGTATAGCAGAGAGTACCGGGGAGCTGTTTTTT. Protein: CASSIAESTGELFF.

CDR3 amino acids: CASSLFVAGGSTDTQYF. The CDR3 nucleotides are TGTGCCAGCAGCTTATTTGTAGCGGGAGGCTCCACAGATACGCAGTATTTT. V and J are TRBV7-8 and TRBJ2-3, with 10 bases aligning to TRBD2. There are 17 residues in the CDR3. With 2 bases clipped from V and 2 bases from J, the junction kept 7 bases outside the gene matches. Germline-derived CDR1 and CDR2 are SGHVS and FQNEAQ.

This rearrangement joins TRBV19 to TRBJ2-7; 10 bases agree with TRBD2. The CDR3 sequence is 13 residues long. V dropped 6 bases and J dropped 3; count of bases not matched to a gene: 2. CDR1 and CDR2 from the germline V gene are LNHDA and SQIVND (reference sequence). The CDR3 sequence is CASSSSGGYEQYF. Here the CDR3 DNA reads TGTGCCAGTAGCTCTAGCGGGGGCTACGAGCAGTACTTC.

The chain links TRBV6-2 or TRBV6-3 to TRBJ2-1; 8 positions agree with TRBD2. The V gene end was trimmed by 0 bases and the J gene end by 6 bases; junction bases not matched to a gene: 10. The CDR3 spans 17 residues. From germline, CDR1 is MNHEY and CDR2 SVGEGT. CDR3 in amino acids: CASSYSKGGRSVNEQFF. CDR3 coding DNA: TGTGCCAGCAGTTACTCGAAGGGCGGGAGGTCGGTCAATGAGCAGTTCTTC.

DNA of the CDR3: TGCGCCAGCAGTACCTGGGGACAGAGAAATGAAAAACTGTTTTTT. It encodes CASSTWGQRNEKLFF. The chain links TRBV5-1 to TRBJ1-4, with 7 nucleotides matching TRBD1. V lost 5 bases to trimming and J lost 5 bases; unmatched junction nucleotides: 9. CDR3 length: 15 residues. CDR1 SGHRS and CDR2 YFSETQ come from the germline V gene. The variable domain in full, completed from reference TRBV5-1 and TRBJ1-4, reads KAGVTQTPRYLIKTRGQQVTLSCSPISGHRSVSWYQQTPGQGLQFLFEYFSETQRNKGNFPGRFSGRQFSNSRSEMNVSTLELGDSALYLCASSTWGQRNEKLFFGSGTQLSVL.

The V and J genes are TRBV7-2 and TRBJ1-4; TRBD1 might be the D (5 bases). Germline values: CDR1 SGHTA, CDR2 FQGNSA. Trimming cost V 7 bases and J 8 bases, with 32 bases left between them. This CDR3 is built from 19 residues. CDR3 coding DNA: TGTGCCAGCAATAGTTTTTTAGACAGAAAAAATGCAATGAAAGAAAAACTGTTTTTT. Translation gives CASNSFLDRKNAMKEKLFF.

The V call is TRBV27, the J call TRBJ1-6; D remains ambiguous. Trimming left V 6 bases short and J 8 bases short, with 14 bases between. Germline values: CDR1 MNHEY, CDR2 SMNVEV (reference sequence). CDR3 length equals 14 residues. The CDR3 nucleotides are TGTGCCAGCAGCCCCGGCCAGGTCTATTCACCCCTCCACTTT. It encodes CASSPGQVYSPLHF.

This chain uses TRBV27 with TRBJ2-2, with D possibly being TRBD2 (6 bases). The ends were cut back, 5 bases at V and 7 bases at J, with 20 bases in the middle. The CDR3 is made up of 16 amino acids. Germline V gene lookup returns CDR1 MNHEY and CDR2 SMNVEV (reference sequence). The CDR3 sequence is CASSGFSGDGSGELFF. The CDR3, as DNA: TGTGCCAGCAGTGGATTCTCGGGGGACGGGAGCGGGGAGCTGTTTTTT.

This chain joins TRBV5-1 and TRBJ2-2, with 7 bases fitting TRBD2. The V segment lost 4 bases and the J segment 7 bases; nucleotides outside the gene matches: 4. This CDR3 spans 13 amino acids. CDR1 is SGHRS, CDR2 YFSETQ, per germline. CDR3 sequence reads: CASSPGLVGELFF. CDR3 nucleotide sequence: TGCGCCAGCAGCCCCGGACTAGTCGGGGAGCTGTTTTTT.

The chain is built from TRBV6-1 and TRBJ1-4; D ambiguous. This CDR3 region has 13 residues. CDR1 is MNHNS and CDR2 is SASEGT in the germline V gene. Trimming left V 3 bases short and J 4 bases short, with 6 bases between. CDR3 in amino acids: CASSEAVNEKLFF. DNA for the CDR3: TGTGCCAGCAGTGAGGCAGTTAATGAAAAACTGTTTTTT.

This rearrangement joins TRBV7-9 to TRBJ1-2; D not resolved. Germline V gives CDR1 SEHNR, CDR2 FQNEAQ (reference sequence). This CDR3 is 15 amino acids long. V lost 2 bases and J 7 bases, leaving 17 bases between the germline ends. In DNA, the CDR3 is TGTGCCAGCAGCTTACCGCAGGATAGATATGGTGGCTACACCTTC. Encoded protein: CASSLPQDRYGGYTF. Variable domain in full (rest from reference TRBV7-9 and TRBJ1-2): DTGVSQNPRHKITKRGQNVTFRCDPISEHNRLYWYRQTLGQGPEFLTYFQNEAQLEKSRLLSDRFSAERPKGSFSTLEIQRTEQGDSAMYLCASSLPQDRYGGYTFGSGTRLTVV.

The chain recombines TRBV19 with TRBJ1-5; possible D gene TRBD1, 5 bases. CDR1 and CDR2 from the germline V gene are LNHDA and SQIVND (reference sequence). The CDR3 is made up of 16 amino acids. With 5 bases removed from V and 6 bases from J, the gap between germline ends came to 20 bases. CDR3 DNA sequence: TGTGCCAGTAGTCGCATGACAGTACAGGTCGGTCAGCCCCAGCATTTT. Protein sequence: CASSRMTVQVGQPQHF.

The chain links TRBV7-2 to TRBJ2-5, with a tentative D call TRBD1 (6 bases). Trimming shortened V by 8 bases and J by 2 bases, and 15 bases separated the two germline ends. The CDR3 totals 14 residues. Per the germline V gene, CDR1 is SGHTA and CDR2 is FQGNSA. This CDR3 reads CASSQRQGQETQYF. CDR3 bases: TGTGCCAGCTCTCAGCGTCAGGGGCAAGAGACCCAGTACTTC.

In the case of this clone: The same CDR3 can be traced to other DNA sequences in this sample. The chain couples TRBV10-3 to TRBJ2-7; the D gene is possibly TRBD1 (5 bases). Between the trimmed V and J ends, which lost 3 bases and 0 bases, there was a span of 9 bases. The CDR3 length is 14 residues. Looked up from germline, CDR1 is ENHRY and CDR2 is SYGVKD. CDR3 residues: CAISERGSSYEQYF. CDR3 bases: TGTGCCATCAGTGAAAGGGGAAGCTCCTACGAGCAGTACTTC.

The chain recombines TRBV23-1 with TRBJ2-1, with D hard to call. TRBV23-1 is designated an ORF whose function remains uncertain. Trimming stripped 1 base from V and 0 bases from J, with 10 bases between. CDR3 length: 16 amino acids. CDR3 sequence: CASSQLAKSSYNEQFF. The DNA for the CDR3 is TGCGCCAGCAGTCAATTGGCCAAGAGCTCCTACAATGAGCAGTTCTTC.

This sequence joins TRBV5-1 and TRBJ2-3; TRBD2 matches at 7 bases. The CDR3 spans 15 residues. Per the germline V gene, CDR1 is SGHRS and CDR2 is YFSETQ. Trimming at V came to 4 bases and at J to 1 base, leaving 6 bases not matched to a gene. The CDR3 reads CASSTGLVRTDTQYF. As DNA, the CDR3 is TGCGCCAGCAGCACCGGACTAGTTCGCACAGATACGCAGTATTTT.